This T cell receptor beta chain was profiled in a study of blood T cell repertoires in COVID-19. The data were produced by immunoSEQ multiplex PCR, yet TCRdb's version contains in-frame clones alone and is incomplete. The table lists 150,000 to 160,000 clones, around 80% of them singletons, with 9% to 10% in the top ten. CDR3 length equals 13 residues. Trimming cost V 0 bases and J 6 bases, with 7 bases left between them. In germline, CDR1 is SEHNR, CDR2 FQNEAQ (reference sequence). The chain uses TRBV7-9 and TRBJ2-3; no clear D gene. The source of this sequence is a woman in her forties or fifties with acute or convalescent COVID-19. The sequenced sample was peripheral blood. The CDR3 is CASSLAGVDTQYF. The CDR3 nucleotides read TGTGCCAGCAGCTTAGCCGGTGTTGATACGCAGTATTTT.